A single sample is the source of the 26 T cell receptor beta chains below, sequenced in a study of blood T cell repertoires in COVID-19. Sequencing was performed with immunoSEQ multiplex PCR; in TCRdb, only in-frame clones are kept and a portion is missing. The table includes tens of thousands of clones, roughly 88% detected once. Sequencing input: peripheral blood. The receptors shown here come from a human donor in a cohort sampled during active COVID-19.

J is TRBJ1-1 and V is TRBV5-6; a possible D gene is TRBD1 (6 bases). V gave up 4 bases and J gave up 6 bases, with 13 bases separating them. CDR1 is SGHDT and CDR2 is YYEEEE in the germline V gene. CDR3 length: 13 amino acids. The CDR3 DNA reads TGTGCCAGCAGCCCAGGGGCCAACTCTGAAGCTTTCTTT. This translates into CASSPGANSEAFF.

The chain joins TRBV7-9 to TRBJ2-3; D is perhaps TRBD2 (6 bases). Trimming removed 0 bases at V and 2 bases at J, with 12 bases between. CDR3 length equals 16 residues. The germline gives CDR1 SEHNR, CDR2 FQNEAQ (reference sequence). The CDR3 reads CASSLAFGGNTDTQYF. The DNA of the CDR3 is TGTGCCAGCAGCTTAGCGTTTGGAGGGAACACAGATACGCAGTATTTT.

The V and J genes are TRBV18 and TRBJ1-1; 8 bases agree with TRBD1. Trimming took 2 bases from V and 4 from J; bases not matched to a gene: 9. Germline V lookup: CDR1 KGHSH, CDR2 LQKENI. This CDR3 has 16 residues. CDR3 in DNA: TGTGCCAGCTCACCAACCGGGACAGGAGTACTCACTGAAGCTTTCTTT. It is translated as CASSPTGTGVLTEAFF.

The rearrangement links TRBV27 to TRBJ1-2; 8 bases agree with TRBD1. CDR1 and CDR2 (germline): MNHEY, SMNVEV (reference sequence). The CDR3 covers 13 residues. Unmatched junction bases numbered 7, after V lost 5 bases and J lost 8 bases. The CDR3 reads CASSPRTGLGYTF. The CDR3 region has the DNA TGTGCCAGCAGTCCCCGGACAGGGCTGGGCTACACCTTC.

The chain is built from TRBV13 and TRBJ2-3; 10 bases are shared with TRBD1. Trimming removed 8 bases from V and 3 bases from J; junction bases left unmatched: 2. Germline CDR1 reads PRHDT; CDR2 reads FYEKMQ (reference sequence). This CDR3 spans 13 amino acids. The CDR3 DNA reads TGTGCCAGCCGGGACAGGGGAACAGATACGCAGTATTTT. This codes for CASRDRGTDTQYF.

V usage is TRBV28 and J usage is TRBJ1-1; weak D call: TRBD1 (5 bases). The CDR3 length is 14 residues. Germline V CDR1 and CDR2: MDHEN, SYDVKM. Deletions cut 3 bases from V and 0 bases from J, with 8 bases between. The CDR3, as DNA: TGTGCCAGCAGTTTCGGGGGGGTGAACACTGAAGCTTTCTTT. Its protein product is CASSFGGVNTEAFF.

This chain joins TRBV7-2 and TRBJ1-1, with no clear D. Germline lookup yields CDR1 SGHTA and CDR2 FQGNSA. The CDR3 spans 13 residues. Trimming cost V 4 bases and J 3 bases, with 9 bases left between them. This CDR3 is CASSSVTDTEAFF. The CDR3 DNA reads TGTGCCAGCAGCTCTGTAACTGACACTGAAGCTTTCTTT.

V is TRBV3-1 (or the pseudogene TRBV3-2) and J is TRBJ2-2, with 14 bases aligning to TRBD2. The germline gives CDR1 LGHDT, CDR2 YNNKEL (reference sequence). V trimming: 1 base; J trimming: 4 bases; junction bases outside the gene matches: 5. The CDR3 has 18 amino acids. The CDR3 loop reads CASSQAGTSGGPTGELFF. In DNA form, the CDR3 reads TGTGCCAGCAGCCAAGCGGGGACTAGCGGGGGCCCCACCGGGGAGCTGTTTTTT.

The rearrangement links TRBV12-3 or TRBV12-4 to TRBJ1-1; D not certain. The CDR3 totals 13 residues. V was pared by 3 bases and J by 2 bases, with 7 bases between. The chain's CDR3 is CASSFQINTEAFF. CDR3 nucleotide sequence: TGTGCCAGCAGTTTCCAGATTAACACTGAAGCTTTCTTT.

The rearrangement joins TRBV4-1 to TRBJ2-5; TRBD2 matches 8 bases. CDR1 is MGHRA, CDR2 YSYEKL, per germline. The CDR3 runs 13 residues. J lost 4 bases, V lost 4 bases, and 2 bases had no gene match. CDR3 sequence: CASSLSGGETQYF. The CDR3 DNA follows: TGCGCCAGCAGCCTAAGCGGGGGAGAGACCCAGTACTTC.

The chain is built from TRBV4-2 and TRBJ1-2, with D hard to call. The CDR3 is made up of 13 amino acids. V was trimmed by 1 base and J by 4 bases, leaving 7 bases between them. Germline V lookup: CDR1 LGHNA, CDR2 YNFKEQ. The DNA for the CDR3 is TGTGCCAGCAGCCAAGGTGGGAGCTATGGCTACACCTTC. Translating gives CASSQGGSYGYTF.

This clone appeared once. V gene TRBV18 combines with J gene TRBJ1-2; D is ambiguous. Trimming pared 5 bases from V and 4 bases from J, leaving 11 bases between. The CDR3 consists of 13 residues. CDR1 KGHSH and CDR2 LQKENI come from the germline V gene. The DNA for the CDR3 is TGTGCCAGCTCAGAGAGCGGCTCCTATGGCTACACCTTC. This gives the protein CASSESGSYGYTF.

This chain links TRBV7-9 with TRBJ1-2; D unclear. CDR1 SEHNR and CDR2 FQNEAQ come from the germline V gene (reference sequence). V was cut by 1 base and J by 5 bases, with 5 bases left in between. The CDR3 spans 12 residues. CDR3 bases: TGTGCCAGCAGCTTAGGCGGGTATGGCTACACCTTC. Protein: CASSLGGYGYTF. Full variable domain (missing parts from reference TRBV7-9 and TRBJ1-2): DTGVSQNPRHKITKRGQNVTFRCDPISEHNRLYWYRQTLGQGPEFLTYFQNEAQLEKSRLLSDRFSAERPKGSFSTLEIQRTEQGDSAMYLCASSLGGYGYTFGSGTRLTVV.

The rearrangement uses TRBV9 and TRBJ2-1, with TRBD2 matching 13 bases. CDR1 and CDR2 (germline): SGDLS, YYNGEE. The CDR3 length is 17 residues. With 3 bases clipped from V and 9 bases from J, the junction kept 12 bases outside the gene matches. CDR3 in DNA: TGTGCCAGCAGCGACGGGACTAGCGGGGACGATAATGGTGAGCAGTTCTTC. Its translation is CASSDGTSGDDNGEQFF.

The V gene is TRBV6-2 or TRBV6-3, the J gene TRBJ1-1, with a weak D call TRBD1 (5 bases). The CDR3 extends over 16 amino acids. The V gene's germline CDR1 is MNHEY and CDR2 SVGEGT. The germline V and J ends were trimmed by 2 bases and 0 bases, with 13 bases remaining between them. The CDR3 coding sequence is TGTGCCAGCAGTTACCGTAGCGGGGCTGTGAACACTGAAGCTTTCTTT. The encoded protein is CASSYRSGAVNTEAFF.

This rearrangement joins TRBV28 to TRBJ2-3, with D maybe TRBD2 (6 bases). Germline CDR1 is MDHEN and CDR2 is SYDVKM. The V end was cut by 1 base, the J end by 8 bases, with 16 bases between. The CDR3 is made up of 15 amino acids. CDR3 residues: CASSLSGLSGGTQYF. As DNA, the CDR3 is TGTGCCAGCAGTTTATCCGGACTATCCGGAGGTACGCAGTATTTT.

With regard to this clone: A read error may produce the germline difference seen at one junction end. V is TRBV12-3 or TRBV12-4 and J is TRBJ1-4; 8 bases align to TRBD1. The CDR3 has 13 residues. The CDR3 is CASSGQGRERLFF. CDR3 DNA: TGTGCCAGCAGTGGACAGGGAAGGGAAAGACTGTTTTTT.

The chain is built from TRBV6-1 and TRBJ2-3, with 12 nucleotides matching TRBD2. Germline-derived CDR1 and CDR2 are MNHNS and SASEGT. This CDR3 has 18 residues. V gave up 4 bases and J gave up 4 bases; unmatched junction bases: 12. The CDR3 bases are TGTGCCAGCAGTGGCCCACGCGCTCTAGCGGGAGGGGCAGATACGCAGTATTTT. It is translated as CASSGPRALAGGADTQYF.

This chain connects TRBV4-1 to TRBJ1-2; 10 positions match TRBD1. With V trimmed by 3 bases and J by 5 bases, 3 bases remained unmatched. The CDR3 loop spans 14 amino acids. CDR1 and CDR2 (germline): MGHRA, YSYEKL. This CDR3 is CASSQRTGGYGYTF. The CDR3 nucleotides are TGCGCCAGCAGCCAGCGGACAGGGGGGTATGGCTACACCTTC.

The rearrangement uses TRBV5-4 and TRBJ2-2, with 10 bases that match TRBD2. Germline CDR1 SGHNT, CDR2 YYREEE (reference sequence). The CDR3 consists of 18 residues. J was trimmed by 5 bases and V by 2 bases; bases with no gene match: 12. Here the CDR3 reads CASSFTAGGPMNTGELFF. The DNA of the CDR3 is TGTGCCAGCAGCTTTACAGCGGGAGGGCCCATGAATACCGGGGAGCTGTTTTTT.

The CDR3 reads CATSRDRQGIYGYTF. The CDR3 nucleotides read TGTGCCACCAGCAGAGATCGACAGGGTATCTATGGCTACACCTTC. The rearrangement joins TRBV15 to TRBJ1-2; 7 bases align to TRBD1. V shed 0 bases and J 4 bases; nucleotides not matched to a gene: 5. Germline CDR1 and CDR2: LNHNV and YYDKDF (reference sequence). The CDR3 runs to 15 residues.

CDR3 loop: CASSATGWIFEAFF. DNA for the CDR3: TGTGCCAGCAGCGCGACAGGGTGGATCTTTGAAGCTTTCTTT. The chain employs TRBV11-2 and TRBJ1-1; 7 bases agree with TRBD1. This CDR3 region has 14 residues. The germline V gene has CDR1 SGHAT and CDR2 FQNNGV. J lost 7 bases, V lost 5 bases, and 10 bases had no gene match.

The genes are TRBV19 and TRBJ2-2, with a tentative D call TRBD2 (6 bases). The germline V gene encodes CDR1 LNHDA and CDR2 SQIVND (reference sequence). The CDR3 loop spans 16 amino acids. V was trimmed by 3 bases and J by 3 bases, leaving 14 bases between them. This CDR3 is CASSISSGFYTGELFF. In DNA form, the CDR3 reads TGTGCCAGTAGTATTTCCAGCGGGTTCTACACCGGGGAGCTGTTTTTT.

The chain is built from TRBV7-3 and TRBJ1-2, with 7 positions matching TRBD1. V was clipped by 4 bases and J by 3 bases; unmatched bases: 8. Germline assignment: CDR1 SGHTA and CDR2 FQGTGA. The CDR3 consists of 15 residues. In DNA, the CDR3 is TGTGCCAGCAGCTGGACAGGTAGTGCGCACTATGGCTACACCTTC. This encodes CASSWTGSAHYGYTF.

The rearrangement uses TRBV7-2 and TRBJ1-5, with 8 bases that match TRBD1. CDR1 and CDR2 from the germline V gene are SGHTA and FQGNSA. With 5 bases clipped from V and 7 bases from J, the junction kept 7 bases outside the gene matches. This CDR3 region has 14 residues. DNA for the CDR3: TGTGCCAGCAGCGAGAGACAGGGGAAGCAGCCCCAGCATTTT. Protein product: CASSERQGKQPQHF.

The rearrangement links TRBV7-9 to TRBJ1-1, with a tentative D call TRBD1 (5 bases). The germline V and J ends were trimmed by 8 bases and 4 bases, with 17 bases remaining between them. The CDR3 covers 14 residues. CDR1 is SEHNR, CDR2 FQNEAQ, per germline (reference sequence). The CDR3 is CASDPPGGITEAFF. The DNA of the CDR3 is TGTGCCAGCGACCCCCCTGGGGGGATCACTGAAGCTTTCTTT.